This TCR beta chain was sequenced for a study of cytotoxic CD8 clonotypes in ibrutinib-treated CLL. Study-wide background: In all, under twelve patients were relapsed/refractory, under 16 were treatment-naive and fewer than 18 were IGHV unmutated. Study-wide results and limits: Higher clonality was seen at ibrutinib response and a return toward baseline at progression. Sampling schedules were unmatched across sustained-remission and progressing patients.

Note on this clone: The antigen is not known.

The CDR3 is 17 residues long. CDR1 and CDR2 from the germline V gene are SGHVS and FNYEAQ. V was clipped by 5 bases and J by 4 bases; unmatched bases: 10. Profiled with immunoSEQ multiplex PCR; TCRdb holds only in-frame clones, not every one. The repertoire holds fewer than 400,000 clones, 67% seen once, with roughly 6.3% in the top ten. The chain employs TRBV7-6 and TRBJ2-2; 10 nucleotides line up with TRBD1. The receptor's source is a human donor with chronic lymphocytic leukemia. Sequenced here: PBMCs, sampled after 36 months of ibrutinib treatment. The CDR3, as DNA: TGTGCCAGCAGCCTGACAGGGGGCGAAGTGAGCACCGGGGAGCTGTTTTTT. Amino acids: CASSLTGGEVSTGELFF. Combining the CDR3 with reference TRBV7-6 and TRBJ2-2 gives the whole variable domain GAGVSQSPRYKVTKRGQDVALRCDPISGHVSLYWYRQALGQGPEFLTYFNYEAQQDKSGLPNDRFSAERPEGSISTLTIQRTEQRDSAMYRCASSLTGGEVSTGELFFGEGSRLTVL.